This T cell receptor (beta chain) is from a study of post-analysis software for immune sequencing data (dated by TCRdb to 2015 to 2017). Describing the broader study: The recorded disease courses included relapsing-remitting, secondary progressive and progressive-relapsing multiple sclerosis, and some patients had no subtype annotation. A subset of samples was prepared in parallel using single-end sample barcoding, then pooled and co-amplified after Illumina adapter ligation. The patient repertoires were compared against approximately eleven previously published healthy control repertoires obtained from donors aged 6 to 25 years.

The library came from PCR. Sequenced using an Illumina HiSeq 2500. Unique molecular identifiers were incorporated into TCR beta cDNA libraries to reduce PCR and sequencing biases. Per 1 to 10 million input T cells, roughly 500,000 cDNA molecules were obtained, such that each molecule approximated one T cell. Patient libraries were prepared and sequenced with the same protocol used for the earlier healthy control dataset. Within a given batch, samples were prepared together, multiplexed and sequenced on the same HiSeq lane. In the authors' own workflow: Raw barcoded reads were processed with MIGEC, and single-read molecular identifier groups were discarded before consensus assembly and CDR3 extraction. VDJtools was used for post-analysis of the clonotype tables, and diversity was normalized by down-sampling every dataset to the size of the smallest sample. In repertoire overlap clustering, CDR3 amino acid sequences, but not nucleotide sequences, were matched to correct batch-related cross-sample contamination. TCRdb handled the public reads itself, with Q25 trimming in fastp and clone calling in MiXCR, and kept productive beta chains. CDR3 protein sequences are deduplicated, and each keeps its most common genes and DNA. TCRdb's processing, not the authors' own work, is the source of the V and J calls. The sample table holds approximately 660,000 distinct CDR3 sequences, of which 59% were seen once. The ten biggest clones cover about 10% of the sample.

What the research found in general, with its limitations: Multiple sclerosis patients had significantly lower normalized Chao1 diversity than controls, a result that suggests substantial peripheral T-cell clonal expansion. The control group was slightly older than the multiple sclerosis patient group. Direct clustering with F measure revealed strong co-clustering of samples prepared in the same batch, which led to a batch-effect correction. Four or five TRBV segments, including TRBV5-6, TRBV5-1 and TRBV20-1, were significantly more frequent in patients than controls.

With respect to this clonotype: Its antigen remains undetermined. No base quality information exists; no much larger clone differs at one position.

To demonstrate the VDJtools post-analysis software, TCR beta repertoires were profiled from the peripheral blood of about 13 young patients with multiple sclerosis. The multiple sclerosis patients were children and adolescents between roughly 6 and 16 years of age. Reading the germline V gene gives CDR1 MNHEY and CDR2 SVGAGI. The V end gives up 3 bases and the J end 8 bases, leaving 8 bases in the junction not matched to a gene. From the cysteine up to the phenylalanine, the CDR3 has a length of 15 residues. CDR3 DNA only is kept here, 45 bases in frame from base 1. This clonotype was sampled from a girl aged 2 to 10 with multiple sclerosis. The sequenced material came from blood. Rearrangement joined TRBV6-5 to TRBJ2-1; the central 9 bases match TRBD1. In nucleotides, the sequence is TGTGCCAGCAGTTATACGGGACAGGGATGGTATGAGCAGTTCTTC. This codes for CASSYTGQGWYEQFF.